The entry that follows covers one TCR beta chain sequence. This record comes from a study of blood T cell repertoires in COVID-19. About the study: COVID-19 samples collected from the United States, Italy and Spain covered acute and convalescent phases.

Authors' data handling: Amplification of reference gene primers was used by the study to estimate nucleated cell counts. Repertoires were generated with immunoSEQ multiplex PCR, while TCRdb's copy carries only in-frame clones and drops some. V, J and clone size were drawn from that table, and D and trimming were deduced from the DNA. The table includes around 56,000 clones, roughly 90% detected once. J gave up 1 base and V 2 bases, and 2 bases lay outside the gene matches. This CDR3 contains 16 residues. Germline CDR1 SEHNR, CDR2 FQNEAQ (reference sequence). Sequencing was performed on peripheral blood. The chain joins TRBV7-9 to TRBJ2-3; TRBD2 matches 11 bases. The receptor was isolated from an older man with acute or convalescent COVID-19. The CDR3 loop reads CASSLQLAGGTDTQYF. In DNA form, the CDR3 reads TGTGCCAGCAGCTTACAACTAGCGGGGGGCACAGATACGCAGTATTTT.